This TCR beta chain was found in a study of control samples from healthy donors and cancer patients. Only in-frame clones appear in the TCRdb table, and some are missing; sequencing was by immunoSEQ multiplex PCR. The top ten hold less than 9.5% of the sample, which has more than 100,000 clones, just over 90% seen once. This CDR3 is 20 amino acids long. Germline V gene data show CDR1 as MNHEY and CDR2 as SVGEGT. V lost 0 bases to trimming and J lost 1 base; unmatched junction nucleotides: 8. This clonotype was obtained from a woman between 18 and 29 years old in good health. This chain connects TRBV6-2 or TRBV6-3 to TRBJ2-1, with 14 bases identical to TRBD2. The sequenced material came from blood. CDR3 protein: CASSYSETSGGAQSYNEQFF. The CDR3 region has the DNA TGTGCCAGCAGTTACTCGGAGACTAGCGGGGGGGCTCAATCCTACAATGAGCAGTTCTTC.